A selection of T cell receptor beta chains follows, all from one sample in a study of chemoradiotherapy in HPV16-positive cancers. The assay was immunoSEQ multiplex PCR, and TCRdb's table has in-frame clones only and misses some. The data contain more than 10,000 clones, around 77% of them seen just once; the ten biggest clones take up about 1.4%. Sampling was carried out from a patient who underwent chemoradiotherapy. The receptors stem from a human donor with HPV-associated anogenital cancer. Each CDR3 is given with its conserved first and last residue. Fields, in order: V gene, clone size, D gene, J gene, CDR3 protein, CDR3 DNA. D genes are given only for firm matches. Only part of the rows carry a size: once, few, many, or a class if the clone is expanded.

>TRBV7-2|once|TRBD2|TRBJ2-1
CASSPLVGGGAYNEQFF
TGTGCCAGCAGCCCGCTGGTGGGCGGGGGGGCTTACAATGAGCAGTTCTTC
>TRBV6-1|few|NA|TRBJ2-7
CASSPLTYEQYF
TGTGCCAGCAGTCCCCTCACCTACGAGCAGTACTTC
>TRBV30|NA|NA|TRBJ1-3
CAWSLPPPGHRTGNTIYF
TGTGCCTGGTCTCTGCCTCCTCCGGGCCACCGAACTGGAAACACCATATATTTT
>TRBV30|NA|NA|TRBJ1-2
CAWSGLPNYGYTF
TGTGCCTGGTCAGGACTGCCTAACTATGGCTACACCTTC
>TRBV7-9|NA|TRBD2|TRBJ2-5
CASSTSGGRQETQYF
TGTGCCAGCAGTACTAGCGGGGGCCGCCAAGAGACCCAGTACTTC
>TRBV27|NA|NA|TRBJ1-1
CASSPSGHRDVKNTEAFF
TGTGCCAGCAGTCCATCGGGACACAGGGACGTGAAGAACACTGAAGCTTTCTTT
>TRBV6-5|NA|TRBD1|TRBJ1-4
CASSRRQGSEKLFF
TGTGCCAGCAGCCGAAGACAGGGAAGCGAAAAACTGTTTTTT
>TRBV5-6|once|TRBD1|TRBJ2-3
CASSYGTGGGKDTQYF
TGTGCCAGCAGCTACGGGACAGGGGGCGGGAAAGATACGCAGTATTTT
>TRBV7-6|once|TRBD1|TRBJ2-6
CASSRGTGGAKAGANVLTF
TGTGCCAGCAGCCGCGGGACAGGGGGCGCGAAAGCTGGGGCCAACGTCCTGACTTTC
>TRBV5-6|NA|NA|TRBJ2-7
CASSKPYGTNYEQYF
TGTGCCAGCAGCAAACCTTATGGGACAAACTACGAGCAGTACTTC
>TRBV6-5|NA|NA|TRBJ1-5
CASSYGGNQPQHF
TGTGCCAGCAGTTACGGGGGGAATCAGCCCCAGCATTTT
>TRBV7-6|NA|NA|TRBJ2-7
CASSPRAPFYEQYF
TGTGCCAGCAGCCCTAGGGCCCCTTTTTACGAGCAGTACTTC
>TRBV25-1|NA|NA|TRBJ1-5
CASSEHSLNQPQHF
TGTGCCAGCAGTGAGCACAGCCTCAATCAGCCCCAGCATTTT
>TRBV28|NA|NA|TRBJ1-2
CASSLEGLYGYTF
TGTGCCAGCAGTTTGGAGGGGCTCTATGGCTACACCTTC
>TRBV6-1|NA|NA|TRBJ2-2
CASSEGKDTGELFF
TGTGCCAGCAGTGAAGGCAAGGACACCGGGGAGCTGTTTTTT
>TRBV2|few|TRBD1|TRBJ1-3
CASSDGRGRNTIYF
TGTGCCAGCAGTGACGGCAGGGGGCGAAACACCATATATTTT
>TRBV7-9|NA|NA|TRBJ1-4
CASSLIRHEKLFF
TGTGCCAGCAGCTTAATCCGGCACGAAAAACTGTTTTTT
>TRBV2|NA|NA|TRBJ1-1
CAIREIPEAFF
TGTGCCATACGGGAAATCCCTGAAGCTTTCTTT
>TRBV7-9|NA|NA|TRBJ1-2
CASSAGSYYGYTF
TGTGCCAGCAGCGCAGGAAGCTACTATGGCTACACCTTC
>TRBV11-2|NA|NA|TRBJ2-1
CASSFGRDRYEQFF
TGTGCCAGCAGCTTTGGCAGGGATCGGTATGAGCAGTTCTTC
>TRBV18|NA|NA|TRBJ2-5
CASSPLSGPKETQYF
TGTGCCAGCTCACCGTTGTCGGGTCCAAAAGAGACCCAGTACTTC
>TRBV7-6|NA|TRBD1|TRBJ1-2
CASSPRLGQDYGYTF
TGTGCCAGCAGCCCCCGGCTAGGACAGGACTATGGCTACACCTTC
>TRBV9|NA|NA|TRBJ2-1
CASSVAGGASYNEQFF
TGTGCCAGCAGCGTAGCGGGGGGCGCCTCCTACAATGAGCAGTTCTTC
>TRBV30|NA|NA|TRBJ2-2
CAWRGRTGELFF
TGTGCCTGGAGGGGGAGGACCGGGGAGCTGTTTTTT
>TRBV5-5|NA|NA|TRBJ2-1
CASSSWTVHNEQFF
TGTGCCAGCAGCTCATGGACAGTTCACAATGAGCAGTTCTTC
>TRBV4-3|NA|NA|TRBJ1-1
CASSQGVPGGGFTEAFF
TGCGCCAGCAGCCAAGGAGTGCCCGGCGGGGGATTCACTGAAGCTTTCTTT
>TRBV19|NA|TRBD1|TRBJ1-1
CASSISGTVNTEAFF
TGTGCCAGTAGTATAAGCGGGACAGTGAACACTGAAGCTTTCTTT
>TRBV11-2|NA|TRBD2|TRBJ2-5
CASKHLARGLTETQYF
TGTGCCAGCAAACACCTCGCGCGGGGGTTGACGGAGACCCAGTACTTC
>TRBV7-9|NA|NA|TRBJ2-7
CASSLGAGTDEQYF
TGTGCCAGCAGCTTAGGAGCCGGGACTGACGAGCAGTACTTC
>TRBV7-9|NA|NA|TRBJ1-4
CASSSGALIEEKLFF
TGTGCCAGCAGCTCGGGGGCCTTAATAGAGGAAAAACTGTTTTTT
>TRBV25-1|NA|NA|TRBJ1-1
CASSEYRLGAYTEAFF
TGTGCCAGCAGTGAATATCGACTAGGTGCGTACACTGAAGCTTTCTTT
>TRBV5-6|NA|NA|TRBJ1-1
CASSRWGLTEAFF
TGTGCCAGCAGCCGGTGGGGGTTGACTGAAGCTTTCTTT
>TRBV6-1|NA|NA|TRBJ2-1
CASRAGKYNEQFF
TGTGCCAGCCGCGCAGGTAAATACAATGAGCAGTTCTTC
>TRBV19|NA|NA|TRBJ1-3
CASSIRSGAGNTIYF
TGTGCCAGTAGTATAAGGTCAGGGGCTGGAAACACCATATATTTT
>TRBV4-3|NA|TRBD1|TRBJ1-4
CASSQMTKTGTGGEKLFF
TGCGCCAGCAGCCAAATGACGAAGACCGGGACAGGAGGAGAAAAACTGTTTTTT
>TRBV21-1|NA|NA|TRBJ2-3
CASSLRRRTDTQYF
TGTGCCAGCAGCCTAAGACGGCGCACAGATACGCAGTATTTT
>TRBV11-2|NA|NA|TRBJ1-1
CASSVVLQNTEAFF
TGTGCCAGCAGCGTTGTTTTACAGAACACTGAAGCTTTCTTT
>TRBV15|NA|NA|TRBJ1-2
CATSRELRGGNGYTF
TGTGCCACCAGCAGAGAGCTGAGAGGGGGGAATGGCTACACCTTC
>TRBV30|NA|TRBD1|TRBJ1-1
CAWSEDRGKAFF
TGTGCCTGGAGTGAGGACAGGGGGAAAGCTTTCTTT
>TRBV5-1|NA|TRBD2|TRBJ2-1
CASSLAAGGGNEQFF
TGCGCCAGCAGCTTGGCAGCGGGCGGGGGGAATGAGCAGTTCTTC
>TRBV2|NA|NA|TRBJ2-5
CASSNTEETQYF
TGTGCCAGCAGCAATACAGAAGAGACCCAGTACTTC
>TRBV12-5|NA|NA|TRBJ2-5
CASGLVAHFFDQETQYF
TGTGCTAGTGGTTTGGTTGCACACTTCTTTGACCAAGAGACCCAGTACTTC
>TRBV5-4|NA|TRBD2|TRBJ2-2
CASSAGTSINGELFF
TGTGCCAGCAGCGCCGGGACTAGTATAAACGGGGAGCTGTTTTTT
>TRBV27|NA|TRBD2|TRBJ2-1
CASSLSSLAGLNEQFF
TGTGCCAGCAGTTTAAGTAGTCTAGCGGGACTCAATGAGCAGTTCTTC
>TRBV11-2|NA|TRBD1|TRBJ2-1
CASSYPDTGGSYNEQFF
TGTGCCAGCAGCTACCCTGATACAGGGGGCTCCTACAATGAGCAGTTCTTC
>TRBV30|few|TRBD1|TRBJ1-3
CAWGTPGTDGNTIYF
TGTGCCTGGGGGACTCCCGGGACAGACGGAAACACCATATATTTT
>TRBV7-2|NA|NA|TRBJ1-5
CASSSGPQQPQHF
TGTGCCAGCAGCTCCGGGCCACAGCAGCCCCAGCATTTT
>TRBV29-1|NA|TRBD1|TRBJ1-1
CSVEDPNRGPEAFF
TGCAGCGTTGAAGATCCAAACAGGGGGCCTGAAGCTTTCTTT
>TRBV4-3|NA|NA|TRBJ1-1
CASSRTVNPVGMNTEAFF
TGCGCCAGCAGCCGAACTGTAAATCCGGTGGGAATGAACACTGAAGCTTTCTTT
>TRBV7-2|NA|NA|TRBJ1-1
CASSLGGPEAFF
TGTGCCAGCAGCTTAGGCGGGCCTGAAGCTTTCTTT
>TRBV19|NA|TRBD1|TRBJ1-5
CASSNGPGGHQPQHF
TGTGCCAGTAGTAATGGACCAGGGGGCCATCAGCCCCAGCATTTT
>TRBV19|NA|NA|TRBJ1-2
CASSATTGFYGYTF
TGTGCCAGTAGCGCCACGACAGGTTTCTATGGCTACACCTTC
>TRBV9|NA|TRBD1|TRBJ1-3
CASSVEGTGTPGNTIYF
TGTGCCAGCAGCGTAGAGGGGACAGGGACCCCTGGAAACACCATATATTTT